The sequence of this TCR beta chain was determined in a study of blood T cells in healthy people across ages. The use of a sample-barcoded 5' primer and a J-beta primer mix characterized a second PCR of roughly 7 to 12 cycles. One entry per CDR3 protein, called by TCRdb with MiXCR from the 5' RACE reads. The sample includes some 930,000 distinct CDR3 sequences, about 27% of them seen just once. Whole-study results and caveats: Long-lived donors exceeded aged donors in naive CD4+ cells and diversity.

The V end lost 5 bases, the J end lost 8 bases, and 13 bases lay between the germline ends. The germline V gene encodes CDR1 DFQATT and CDR2 SNEGSKA (reference sequence). The CDR3 runs 12 residues. With respect to this clonotype: Its antigen is currently unknown.

Every sample gave at least 6 micrograms of total RNA when it was extracted. This same sample was also taken into another study, of T cells of mothers and their children. That work states: Overlap measured in related mother-child pairs was slightly, non-significantly higher than in unrelated pairs.

Material: blood. V usage is TRBV20-1 and J usage is TRBJ1-5; TRBD1 might be the D (5 bases). The TCR was taken from a woman aged 35 to 49 in good health. The CDR3 region is CSAPRGNEPQHF. DNA of the CDR3: TGCAGTGCTCCCCGGGGGAATGAGCCCCAGCATTTT.